A single sample gave rise to the 18 T cell receptor beta chains below, sequenced in a study of blood T cell repertoires in COVID-19. Assay used: immunoSEQ multiplex PCR; TCRdb lists only in-frame clones, some missing. The table has roughly 250,000 clones, about 86% seen once; the top ten hold 3% to 4%. Sequencing was performed on PBMCs or T cells enriched from blood (not recorded which). These receptors were collected from a woman aged 40 to 50 with acute COVID-19.

The chain joins TRBV11-2 to TRBJ2-5; D is perhaps TRBD2 (6 bases). V was shortened by 5 bases and J by 2 bases, with 15 bases between the two germline ends. The CDR3 length is 15 residues. CDR1 is SGHAT and CDR2 is FQNNGV in the germline V gene. CDR3 nucleotides: TGTGCCAGCAGCCGACCGGGACTTAAACAAGAGACCCAGTACTTC. It encodes CASSRPGLKQETQYF.

The chain is built from TRBV24-1 and TRBJ1-2; the match to TRBD1 covers 8 bases. The germline gives CDR1 KGHDR, CDR2 SFDVKD. The V segment lost 3 bases and the J segment 8 bases; nucleotides outside the gene matches: 7. The CDR3 is 14 amino acids. CDR3 residues: CATSDHRQGTGYTF. The DNA of the CDR3 is TGTGCCACCAGTGATCATCGACAGGGGACGGGCTACACCTTC.

This clone appeared once. CDR3 residues: CASSPREGQGGELFF. The CDR3 DNA follows: TGTGCCAGCAGCCCCCGGGAGGGGCAGGGTGGGGAGCTGTTTTTT. The rearrangement uses TRBV11-3 and TRBJ2-2; TRBD2 aligns across 8 bases. CDR3 size: 15 residues. Germline V gene data show CDR1 as SGHNT and CDR2 as YENEEA. With V trimmed by 5 bases and J by 8 bases, 10 bases remained unmatched.

This chain links TRBV27 with TRBJ1-2; D possibly corresponds to TRBD1 (5 bases). CDR3 length: 13 amino acids. Germline CDR1 and CDR2: MNHEY and SMNVEV (reference sequence). The germline V and J ends were trimmed by 2 bases and 5 bases, with 9 bases remaining between them. The chain's CDR3 is CASSLTRDYGYTF. CDR3 in DNA: TGTGCCAGCAGTTTAACCAGGGATTATGGCTACACCTTC.

The chain links TRBV7-2 to TRBJ2-7; 16 bases fit TRBD2. Germline values: CDR1 SGHTA, CDR2 FQGNSA. The CDR3 runs 17 residues. Unmatched junction bases numbered 11, after V lost 5 bases and J lost 7 bases. The CDR3 sequence: CASSPGTSGRDVREQYF. The CDR3 DNA reads as TGTGCCAGCAGCCCTGGGACTAGCGGGAGGGATGTACGTGAGCAGTACTTC.

The gene calls are TRBV28 and TRBJ1-3, with 7 bases aligning to TRBD1. V shed 5 bases, J shed 7 bases, and the junction held 5 bases outside the gene matches. The germline CDR1 and CDR2 sequences are MDHEN and SYDVKM. The CDR3 consists of 13 residues. In DNA form, the CDR3 reads TGTGCCAGCAGTCTGGGACAGCTTAACACCATATATTTT. It encodes CASSLGQLNTIYF.

V gene TRBV7-9 combines with J gene TRBJ2-6, with a tentative D call TRBD2 (6 bases). Germline CDR1 SEHNR, CDR2 FQNEAQ (reference sequence). This CDR3 spans 18 amino acids. The V and J ends lost 1 base and 0 bases respectively, with 13 bases between them. The CDR3 bases are TGTGCCAGCAGCTTAGGGGACTCCGTCGTCTCTGGGGCCAACGTCCTGACTTTC. Its translation: CASSLGDSVVSGANVLTF.

Only one count was recorded for this clone. The CDR3 here is CASLAQLNTEAFF. CDR3 coding DNA: TGTGCCAGCTTGGCACAACTGAACACTGAAGCTTTCTTT. V usage is TRBV18 and J usage is TRBJ1-1; no reliable D call. The CDR3 consists of 13 residues. Per germline, CDR1 KGHSH and CDR2 LQKENI. V was trimmed by 7 bases and J by 0 bases, leaving 9 bases between them.

The rearrangement joins TRBV19 to TRBJ2-1; 8 bases are a match to TRBD2. CDR1 and CDR2 (germline): LNHDA, SQIVND (reference sequence). After removal of 6 bases from V and 5 bases from J, the junction contained 9 bases not matched to a gene. This CDR3 comprises 15 residues. CDR3 DNA: TGTGCCAGTAGACCGACGGGACTAGTAAACAATGAGCAGTTCTTC. Translation: CASRPTGLVNNEQFF.

The chain recombines TRBV7-3 with TRBJ2-1; tentatively, D is TRBD1 (6 bases). Germline CDR1 SGHTA, CDR2 FQGTGA. V was cut by 1 base and J by 0 bases, with 10 bases left in between. This CDR3 is 16 amino acids long. CDR3 sequence: CASSLIGGSSYNEQFF. DNA for the CDR3: TGTGCCAGCAGCTTAATAGGGGGAAGCTCCTACAATGAGCAGTTCTTC.

V is TRBV6-5 and J is TRBJ1-1, with TRBD1 matching 7 bases. The CDR3 totals 15 residues. Germline V lookup: CDR1 MNHEY, CDR2 SVGAGI. After removal of 2 bases from V and 5 bases from J, the junction contained 8 bases not matched to a gene. The CDR3 sequence: CASSYTRQGRTEAFF. In nucleotides, the CDR3 is TGTGCCAGCAGTTACACCCGACAGGGCCGAACTGAAGCTTTCTTT.

J is TRBJ2-3 and V is TRBV7-8; 8 nucleotides match TRBD1. The length of the CDR3 is 16 residues. The trim removed 2 bases at V and 7 bases at J, leaving 11 bases unmatched. Germline V gene lookup returns CDR1 SGHVS and CDR2 FQNEAQ. In nucleotides, the CDR3 is TGTGCCAGCAGCTTAAACCGAGACAGGGGATTATATACGCAGTATTTT. This encodes CASSLNRDRGLYTQYF.

The V call is TRBV11-3, the J call TRBJ2-5, with a tentative D call TRBD1 (5 bases). V was cut by 3 bases and J by 5 bases, with 19 bases left in between. CDR3 length: 16 residues. CDR1 and CDR2 from the germline V gene are SGHNT and YENEEA. CDR3: CASSFARVDFKETQYF. Here the CDR3 DNA reads TGTGCCAGCAGCTTCGCCAGGGTAGATTTTAAGGAGACCCAGTACTTC. Full variable domain (rest looked up from reference TRBV11-3 and TRBJ2-5): EAGVVQSPRYKIIEKKQPVAFWCNPISGHNTLYWYLQNLGQGPELLIRYENEEAVDDSQLPKDRFSAERLKGVDSTLKIQPAELGDSAVYLCASSFARVDFKETQYFGPGTRLLVL.

This clone was detected once. The V call is TRBV10-2, the J call TRBJ2-5; 9 nucleotides match TRBD2. The CDR3 extends over 17 amino acids. V lost 8 bases, J lost 2 bases, and 15 bases stayed unmatched. Per the germline V gene, CDR1 is WSHSY and CDR2 is SAAADI. In nucleotides, the CDR3 is TGCGCCAGCGGGGTTGGAGAAGCGGGGGGTGTACAAGAGACCCAGTACTTC. This translates into CASGVGEAGGVQETQYF.

The genes are TRBV29-1 and TRBJ2-3; no definite D call. The CDR3 spans 12 residues. Germline V gives CDR1 SQVTM, CDR2 ANQGSEA. V shed 5 bases and J shed 1 base, with 7 bases lying between them. As DNA, the CDR3 is TGCAGCGTTCCCCAGGGCACAGATACGCAGTATTTT. Translated: CSVPQGTDTQYF.

The chain is built from TRBV6-5 and TRBJ2-7, with TRBD1 matching over 8 bases. Germline assignment: CDR1 MNHEY and CDR2 SVGAGI. The junction had 3 bases not matched to a gene; V was cut back by 5 bases and J by 3 bases. The CDR3 sequence is 13 residues long. Here the CDR3 DNA reads TGTGCCAGCAGTACTACAGGGGGCTACGAGCAGTACTTC. It yields the protein CASSTTGGYEQYF.

The rearrangement joins TRBV7-3 to TRBJ2-3; 9 bases are shared with TRBD2. Germline loops: CDR1 SGHTA, CDR2 FQGTGA. V lost 7 bases and J lost 4; bases outside the gene matches: 9. CDR3 size: 15 residues. The CDR3 DNA sequence: TGTGCCAGCAAGATTAGCGGGAGTGCGGCAGATACGCAGTATTTT. As protein: CASKISGSAADTQYF.

V usage is TRBV4-1 and J usage is TRBJ2-7, with 11 bases lining up with TRBD2. V lost 3 bases and J lost 3; bases outside the gene matches: 16. The CDR3 length is 19 residues. The germline V gene has CDR1 MGHRA and CDR2 YSYEKL. The CDR3 is CASSQRSGTSGSEGYEQYF. The CDR3 nucleotides are TGCGCCAGCAGCCAGAGATCCGGGACTAGCGGATCAGAGGGCTACGAGCAGTACTTC.